Listed here are 5 T cell receptor beta chains from one sample, sequenced in a study of beta chain features in type 1 diabetes. These TCRs are of unknown antigen specificity. Findings and caveats of the study: Across all four CD4+ subsets, people with type 1 diabetes showed modestly shorter TCRB CDR3s.

Expressed TCRB transcripts were sequenced because the entire RNA isolate underwent reverse transcription. Clones were sequenced by immunoSEQ multiplex PCR, and TCRdb holds only the in-frame ones, with some missing. The sample records 300,000 to 350,000 clones, 13% being singletons. The sequencing sample was made of naive CD4+ T cells from blood. The receptor set was obtained from a woman younger than 30 with type 1 diabetes.

This chain links TRBV7-9 with TRBJ2-1, with 7 bases matching TRBD2. Germline values: CDR1 SEHNR, CDR2 FQNEAQ (reference sequence). The trim removed 3 bases at V and 2 bases at J, leaving 7 bases unmatched. This CDR3 is 16 amino acids long. The CDR3 DNA sequence: TGTGCCAGCAGCTTGTCTAGCGGCCTACCCTACAATGAGCAGTTCTTC. As protein: CASSLSSGLPYNEQFF.

The rearrangement joins TRBV6-6 to TRBJ1-2; tentatively, D is TRBD1 (6 bases). There are 13 residues in the CDR3. V was pared by 7 bases and J by 1 base, with 10 bases between. Germline V gene lookup returns CDR1 MNHNY and CDR2 SVGAGI (reference sequence). As DNA, the CDR3 is TGTGCCAGCACCCGGACAGTTAACTATGGCTACACCTTC. The encoded protein is CASTRTVNYGYTF.

The chain uses TRBV2 and TRBJ2-7; possibly TRBD1 for D (6 bases). Trimming stripped 8 bases from V and 1 base from J, with 15 bases between. The CDR3 length is 14 residues. In germline, CDR1 is SNHLY, CDR2 FYNNEI. The CDR3 DNA reads as TGTGCCAGCCTCCTACAGGGTCGGTCCTACGAGCAGTACTTC. Its translation: CASLLQGRSYEQYF. The full variable domain, completed using reference TRBV2 and TRBJ2-7, is EPEVTQTPSHQVTQMGQEVILRCVPISNHLYFYWYRQILGQKVEFLVSFYNNEISEKSEIFDDQFSVERPDGSNFTLKIRSTKLEDSAMYFCASLLQGRSYEQYFGPGTRLTVT.

The chain links TRBV7-2 to TRBJ2-1; TRBD2 is a possible D gene (6 bases). From germline, CDR1 is SGHTA and CDR2 FQGNSA. V lost 2 bases and J 7 bases, leaving 15 bases between the germline ends. This CDR3 comprises 15 residues. Here the CDR3 reads CASSLRLGAWNEQFF. CDR3 nucleotide sequence: TGTGCCAGCAGCTTAAGACTAGGGGCATGGAATGAGCAGTTCTTC.

The chain couples TRBV5-1 to TRBJ2-7, with 8 positions matching TRBD1. Germline V gene sequence: CDR1 SGHRS, CDR2 YFSETQ. V trimming: 4 bases; J trimming: 2 bases; junction bases outside the gene matches: 11. The CDR3 is 16 amino acids. The CDR3 is CASSLGDRDRTYEQYF. In DNA form, the CDR3 reads TGCGCCAGCAGCCTGGGGGATCGGGACAGGACCTACGAGCAGTACTTC.